These 9 T cell receptor beta chains were all obtained from the same sample, sequenced in a study of T cell responses to AZD1222 COVID-19 vaccine. Repertoires were generated with immunoSEQ multiplex PCR, while TCRdb's copy carries only in-frame clones and drops some. The table shows about 54,000 clones, with 65% to 90% occurring only once. The material was peripheral blood, obtained 28 days after the second AZD1222 dose. The receptor set was obtained from an adult who received the AZD1222 COVID-19 vaccine.

The chain recombines TRBV5-6 with TRBJ2-5; 7 nucleotides agree with TRBD1. Germline values: CDR1 SGHDT, CDR2 YYEEEE. The CDR3 length is 15 residues. The junction had 2 bases not matched to a gene; V was cut back by 0 bases and J by 0 bases. The CDR3 bases are TGTGCCAGCAGCTTGGGGGACAGATACCAAGAGACCCAGTACTTC. It encodes CASSLGDRYQETQYF.

The chain carries TRBV6-5 and TRBJ1-2; tentative D call: TRBD1 (5 bases). In germline, CDR1 is MNHEY, CDR2 SVGAGI. The CDR3 contains 13 residues. Trimming stripped 6 bases from V and 4 bases from J, with 12 bases between. The CDR3 DNA follows: TGTGCCAGCAGCGACGGGGCAGGCTATGGCTACACCTTC. It specifies CASSDGAGYGYTF.

The chain combines TRBV19 with TRBJ1-5; no clear D gene. Looked up from germline, CDR1 is LNHDA and CDR2 is SQIVND (reference sequence). V was cut by 3 bases and J by 9 bases, with 15 bases left in between. This CDR3 has 14 amino acids. CDR3 residues: CASSIGSSRSPQHF. The CDR3 DNA reads TGTGCCAGTAGTATTGGGTCTAGTAGATCGCCCCAGCATTTT.

The V call is TRBV5-1, the J call TRBJ2-7, with 10 positions matching TRBD1. Germline values: CDR1 SGHRS, CDR2 YFSETQ. This CDR3 contains 15 residues. V was clipped by 4 bases and J by 2 bases; unmatched bases: 6. The chain's CDR3 is CASSPGGTGAYEQYF. The CDR3 nucleotides read TGCGCCAGCAGCCCGGGAGGGACAGGGGCCTACGAGCAGTACTTC. Filled out from reference TRBV5-1 and TRBJ2-7, the complete variable domain reads KAGVTQTPRYLIKTRGQQVTLSCSPISGHRSVSWYQQTPGQGLQFLFEYFSETQRNKGNFPGRFSGRQFSNSRSEMNVSTLELGDSALYLCASSPGGTGAYEQYFGPGTRLTVT.

In this sample, this clone turned up a few times. Other DNA sequences in the same sample also yield this CDR3. This chain connects TRBV5-6 to TRBJ2-7; D remains ambiguous. Trimming took off 0 bases at V and 4 bases at J, with 2 bases between the two ends. The CDR3 spans 11 residues. Looked up from germline, CDR1 is SGHDT and CDR2 is YYEEEE. CDR3 DNA sequence: TGTGCCAGCAGCTTGGGTTACGAGCAGTACTTC. Translated: CASSLGYEQYF.

The CDR3 DNA reads TGTGCCAGCAGTGACCGATCGGGACAGGACTATGGCTACACCTTC. Amino acid sequence: CASSDRSGQDYGYTF. The V and J genes are TRBV6-1 and TRBJ1-2; TRBD1 agrees at 8 bases. J gave up 3 bases and V 3 bases, and 6 bases lay outside the gene matches. Germline V gene sequence: CDR1 MNHNS, CDR2 SASEGT. The CDR3 totals 15 residues.

The J gene is TRBJ2-3, the V gene TRBV6-2 or TRBV6-3; possible D gene TRBD1, 5 bases. Germline V gene lookup returns CDR1 MNHEY and CDR2 SVGEGT. CDR3 length equals 15 residues. Trimming cost V 4 bases and J 6 bases, with 17 bases left between them. DNA of the CDR3: TGTGCCAGCAGTTTGGGGCTAGTACCAACGGATACGCAGTATTTT. Protein product: CASSLGLVPTDTQYF.

The gene calls are TRBV7-2 and TRBJ2-7; 7 bases align to TRBD2. Germline V gene lookup returns CDR1 SGHTA and CDR2 FQGNSA. The J segment lost 4 bases and the V segment lost 6 bases, leaving 9 bases of the junction unmatched. The CDR3 has 14 residues. CDR3 sequence (DNA): TGTGCCAGCAGGCTTGGCGGGAGTCGGTACGAGCAGTACTTC. This codes for CASRLGGSRYEQYF.

The genes are TRBV3-1 (or the pseudogene TRBV3-2) and TRBJ2-5, with 11 bases identical to TRBD2. The germline V gene encodes CDR1 LGHDT and CDR2 YNNKEL (reference sequence). This CDR3 contains 16 residues. J gave up 6 bases and V 5 bases, and 11 bases lay outside the gene matches. CDR3 bases: TGTGCCAGCAGCGCCCTGATAGCGGGGGGGCGGAAGACCCAGTACTTC. This codes for CASSALIAGGRKTQYF.